These T cell receptor beta chains were read from a single sample in a study of regulatory T cells in long-lasting Graves disease. Each CDR3 protein gets one entry after TCRdb re-called the multiplex PCR reads with MiXCR. The data show a few hundred thousand distinct CDR3 sequences, less than 25% seen once. The sequences come from peripheral blood mononuclear cells (PBMCs), collected when the disease was refractory, from a patient treated with antithyroid drugs. These receptors were taken from a female donor with Graves disease. Both conserved end residues are part of each CDR3. D genes are given only for firm matches. Size is omitted from some rows. Given values are once, few, many or a class for expanded clones.

v_gene	len	j_gene	d_gene	abundance	CDR3nt	CDR3aa
TRBV20-1	14	TRBJ2-2	.	many	TGCAGTGCTAGGAGTCCAGCGGACACCGGGGAGCTGTTTTTT	CSARSPADTGELFF
TRBV27	15	TRBJ1-1	TRBD1	many	TGTGCCAGCAGCCCCGGGACAGGGTATAGGACTGAAGCTTTCTTT	CASSPGTGYRTEAFF
TRBV28	14	TRBJ2-1	TRBD2	many	TGTGCCAGCAGAGGCCTAGCGGGAGTCGGTGAGCAGTTCTTC	CASRGLAGVGEQFF
TRBV19	15	TRBJ2-2	.	.	TGTGCCAGTAGTATGGGGGGCTCGAACACCGGGGAGCTGTTTTTT	CASSMGGSNTGELFF
TRBV7-9	14	TRBJ2-6	.	many	TGTGCCAGCCTCGAGAGCTCTGGGGCCAACGTCCTGACTTTC	CASLESSGANVLTF
TRBV15	10	TRBJ2-1	.	many	TGTGCCACCAGCGACAATGAGCAGTTCTTC	CATSDNEQFF
TRBV20-1	11	TRBJ2-1	.	.	TGCAGTGCTAGCGGGTACAATGAGCAGTTCTTC	CSASGYNEQFF
TRBV7-3	14	TRBJ2-2	.	few	TGTGCCAGCAGCCCCCTAGCGATGTCCGGGGAGCTGTTTTTT	CASSPLAMSGELFF
TRBV15	14	TRBJ2-5	.	.	TGTGCCACCAGCAGAGGGTCTAGTGGCGAGACCCAGTACTTC	CATSRGSSGETQYF
TRBV11-2	12	TRBJ2-7	.	few	TGTGCCAGCAGGTTACCCCGGCAGCTTCAGTACTTC	CASRLPRQLQYF
TRBV6-1	13	TRBJ1-4	.	few	TGTGCCAGCAAGCGCTCAACTAATGAAAAACTGTTTTTT	CASKRSTNEKLFF
TRBV9	13	TRBJ2-5	.	once	TGTGCCAGCAGCGAGGGGTCCCAAGAGACCCAGTACTTC	CASSEGSQETQYF
TRBV2	17	TRBJ2-5	TRBD2	many	TGTGCCAGCAGACCAGAACTAGCGGGGGGCCTCCAAGAGACCCAGTACTTC	CASRPELAGGLQETQYF
TRBV19	12	TRBJ1-5	.	.	TGTGCCAGTAGTATTCAAGTTCAGCCCCAGCATTTT	CASSIQVQPQHF
TRBV2	11	TRBJ1-1	.	many	TGTGCCAGCAGTGAAGACGATGAAGCTTTCTTT	CASSEDDEAFF
TRBV12-3/TRBV12-4	13	TRBJ2-7	.	few	TGTGCCAGCACCGTGGCGGGATCGTACGAGCAGTACTTC	CASTVAGSYEQYF
TRBV5-1	14	TRBJ2-2	TRBD2	.	TGCGCCAGCAGCACGACTAGCGGATCCGGGGAGCTGTTTTTT	CASSTTSGSGELFF
TRBV9	13	TRBJ2-7	.	.	TGTGCCAGCAGCGTAGGGCCCCACTACGAGCAGTACTTC	CASSVGPHYEQYF